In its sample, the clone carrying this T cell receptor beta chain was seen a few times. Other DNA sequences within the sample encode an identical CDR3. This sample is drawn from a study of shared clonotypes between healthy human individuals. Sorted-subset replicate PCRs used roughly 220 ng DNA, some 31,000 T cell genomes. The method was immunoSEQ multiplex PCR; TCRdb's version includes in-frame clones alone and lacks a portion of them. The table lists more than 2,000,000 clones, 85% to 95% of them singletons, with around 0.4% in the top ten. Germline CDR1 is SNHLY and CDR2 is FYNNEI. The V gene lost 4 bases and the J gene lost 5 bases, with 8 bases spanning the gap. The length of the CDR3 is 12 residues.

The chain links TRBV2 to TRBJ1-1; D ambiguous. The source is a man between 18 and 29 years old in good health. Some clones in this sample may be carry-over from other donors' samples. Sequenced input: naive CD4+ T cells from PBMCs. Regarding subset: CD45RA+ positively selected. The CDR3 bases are TGTGCCAGCAGTGGACCGGGGACTGAAGCTTTCTTT. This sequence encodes CASSGPGTEAFF.